This is a list of T cell receptor beta chains from one sample in a study of shared clonotypes between healthy human individuals. The repertoire was sequenced with immunoSEQ multiplex PCR; TCRdb's copy has only in-frame clones and lacks some. Found here are about 2,200,000 clones, roughly 91% of them singletons; the top ten hold more than 1.5%. The sequencing input was naive CD8+ T cells from PBMCs. Receptors were obtained from a man aged 18 to 35 in good health. Some clones in this sample may be carry-over from other donors' samples. Both conserved end residues are part of each CDR3. Fields, in order: clone size, D gene, V gene, J gene, CDR3 length, CDR3 protein, CDR3 DNA. The D gene is left open where the match is weak. The size entry is marked missing in some rows and otherwise reads once, few, many or a size class.

>-|TRBD2|TRBV10-2|TRBJ2-3|14
CASSEASGTDTQYF
TGCGCCAGCAGTGAGGCTAGCGGAACAGATACGCAGTATTTT
>-|-|TRBV14|TRBJ2-7|14
CASSLRVTPDEQYF
TGTGCCAGCAGCCTCCGGGTCACGCCGGACGAGCAGTACTTC
>-|-|TRBV4-1|TRBJ2-6|15
CASSQVQSGANVLTF
TGCGCCAGCAGCCAAGTCCAGTCTGGGGCCAACGTCCTGACTTTC
>-|-|TRBV28|TRBJ1-5|13
CASSSDMVEPQHF
TGTGCCAGCAGTTCGGATATGGTGGAGCCCCAGCATTTT
>few|-|TRBV7-9|TRBJ1-1|15
CASSLGGVSNTEAFF
TGTGCCAGCAGCTTAGGCGGGGTCTCTAACACTGAAGCTTTCTTT
>-|-|TRBV7-8|TRBJ2-7|13
CASSFFSQYEQYF
TGTGCCAGCAGCTTTTTCTCCCAATACGAGCAGTACTTC
>-|-|TRBV6-5|TRBJ1-1|15
CASSYRRVGGTEAFF
TGTGCCAGCAGTTACAGGAGGGTCGGAGGCACTGAAGCTTTCTTT
>-|-|TRBV19|TRBJ2-2|19
CASSPIGTDIRGNTGELFF
TGTGCCAGTAGCCCAATCGGTACCGACATCCGCGGTAACACCGGGGAGCTGTTTTTT
>-|-|TRBV7-9|TRBJ2-7|15
CASTQDSGTSYEQYF
TGTGCCAGCACCCAAGACTCCGGGACTTCCTACGAGCAGTACTTC
>-|TRBD1|TRBV27|TRBJ1-2|13
CASSATGNYGYTF
TGTGCCAGCAGTGCGACAGGGAACTATGGCTACACCTTC
>-|-|TRBV19|TRBJ2-7|15
CASSPSMGPTYEQYF
TGTGCCAGTAGCCCTTCCATGGGGCCAACCTACGAGCAGTACTTC
>-|TRBD2|TRBV27|TRBJ2-3|15
CASSFLAGITDTQYF
TGTGCCAGCAGTTTTTTAGCGGGGATCACAGATACGCAGTATTTT
>-|-|TRBV29-1|TRBJ2-6|16
CSAGWEWASGANVLTF
TGCAGCGCTGGGTGGGAGTGGGCGTCTGGGGCCAACGTCCTGACTTTC
>few|TRBD2|TRBV27|TRBJ2-7|13
CASSLAGVREQYF
TGTGCCAGCAGTTTAGCGGGAGTCCGGGAGCAGTACTTC
>-|-|TRBV10-1|TRBJ1-2|16
CASSENARCETYGYTF
TGCGCCAGCAGTGAGAATGCAAGATGCGAAACCTATGGCTACACCTTC
>once|-|TRBV9|TRBJ2-3|15
CASSVEASHTDTQYF
TGTGCCAGCAGCGTCGAAGCGTCACACACAGATACGCAGTATTTT
>-|-|TRBV5-6|TRBJ2-3|14
CASREWGSTDTQYF
TGTGCCAGCCGGGAATGGGGGAGCACAGATACGCAGTATTTT
>-|TRBD1|TRBV5-4|TRBJ1-1|14
CASSSVDRDTEAFF
TGTGCCAGCAGCTCGGTTGACAGGGACACTGAAGCTTTCTTT
>-|-|TRBV27|TRBJ2-7|12
CASSHQGYEQYF
TGTGCCAGCAGCCACCAGGGTTACGAGCAGTACTTC
>-|TRBD1|TRBV28|TRBJ2-7|14
CASSWDRIPYEQYF
TGTGCCAGCAGTTGGGACAGGATCCCCTACGAGCAGTACTTC
>once|TRBD2|TRBV9|TRBJ2-6|18
CASSARLAANSGANVLTF
TGTGCCAGCAGCGCGAGACTAGCGGCCAACTCTGGGGCCAACGTCCTGACTTTC
>-|-|TRBV7-6|TRBJ2-7|13
CASSLGLADEQYF
TGTGCCAGCAGCTTAGGTCTTGCAGACGAGCAGTACTTC
>-|-|TRBV27|TRBJ2-3|11
CAGEYTDTQYF
TGTGCCGGGGAGTACACAGATACGCAGTATTTT
>-|-|TRBV11-1|TRBJ2-7|13
CASSLETDYEQYF
TGTGCCAGCAGCTTAGAGACAGACTACGAGCAGTACTTC
>-|-|TRBV19|TRBJ2-2|17
CASSIVYDTVSTGELFF
TGTGCCAGTAGTATAGTTTATGACACGGTGAGCACCGGGGAGCTGTTTTTT
>once|-|TRBV5-1|TRBJ1-5|15
CASSAGRRLGEPQHF
TGCGCCAGCAGCGCCGGACGGCGGTTGGGTGAGCCCCAGCATTTT
>-|TRBD1|TRBV28|TRBJ2-2|16
CASSLPGQRYTGELFF
TGTGCCAGCAGTTTACCGGGACAGAGGTACACCGGGGAGCTGTTTTTT
>-|TRBD2|TRBV4-1|TRBJ2-2|16
CASSPPAGVGAGELFF
TGCGCCAGCAGCCCCCCGGCGGGAGTGGGAGCCGGGGAGCTGTTTTTT
>-|TRBD1|TRBV2|TRBJ2-7|14
CASRGRDRVYEQYF
TGTGCCAGCAGGGGCCGGGACAGGGTATACGAGCAGTACTTC
>-|-|TRBV7-2|TRBJ2-2|16
CASSLYPLLRTGELFF
TGTGCCAGCAGCTTATACCCATTGCTCCGGACCGGGGAGCTGTTTTTT
>-|-|TRBV4-1|TRBJ2-7|12
CASSPPGHEQYF
TGCGCCAGCAGCCCTCCCGGACACGAGCAGTACTTC
>-|-|TRBV9|TRBJ1-1|13
CASSPRRNTEAFF
TGTGCCAGCAGCCCCCGGAGGAACACTGAAGCTTTCTTT
>-|-|TRBV5-1|TRBJ2-1|13
CASSSPADNEQFF
TGCGCCAGCAGCTCACCAGCGGACAATGAGCAGTTCTTC